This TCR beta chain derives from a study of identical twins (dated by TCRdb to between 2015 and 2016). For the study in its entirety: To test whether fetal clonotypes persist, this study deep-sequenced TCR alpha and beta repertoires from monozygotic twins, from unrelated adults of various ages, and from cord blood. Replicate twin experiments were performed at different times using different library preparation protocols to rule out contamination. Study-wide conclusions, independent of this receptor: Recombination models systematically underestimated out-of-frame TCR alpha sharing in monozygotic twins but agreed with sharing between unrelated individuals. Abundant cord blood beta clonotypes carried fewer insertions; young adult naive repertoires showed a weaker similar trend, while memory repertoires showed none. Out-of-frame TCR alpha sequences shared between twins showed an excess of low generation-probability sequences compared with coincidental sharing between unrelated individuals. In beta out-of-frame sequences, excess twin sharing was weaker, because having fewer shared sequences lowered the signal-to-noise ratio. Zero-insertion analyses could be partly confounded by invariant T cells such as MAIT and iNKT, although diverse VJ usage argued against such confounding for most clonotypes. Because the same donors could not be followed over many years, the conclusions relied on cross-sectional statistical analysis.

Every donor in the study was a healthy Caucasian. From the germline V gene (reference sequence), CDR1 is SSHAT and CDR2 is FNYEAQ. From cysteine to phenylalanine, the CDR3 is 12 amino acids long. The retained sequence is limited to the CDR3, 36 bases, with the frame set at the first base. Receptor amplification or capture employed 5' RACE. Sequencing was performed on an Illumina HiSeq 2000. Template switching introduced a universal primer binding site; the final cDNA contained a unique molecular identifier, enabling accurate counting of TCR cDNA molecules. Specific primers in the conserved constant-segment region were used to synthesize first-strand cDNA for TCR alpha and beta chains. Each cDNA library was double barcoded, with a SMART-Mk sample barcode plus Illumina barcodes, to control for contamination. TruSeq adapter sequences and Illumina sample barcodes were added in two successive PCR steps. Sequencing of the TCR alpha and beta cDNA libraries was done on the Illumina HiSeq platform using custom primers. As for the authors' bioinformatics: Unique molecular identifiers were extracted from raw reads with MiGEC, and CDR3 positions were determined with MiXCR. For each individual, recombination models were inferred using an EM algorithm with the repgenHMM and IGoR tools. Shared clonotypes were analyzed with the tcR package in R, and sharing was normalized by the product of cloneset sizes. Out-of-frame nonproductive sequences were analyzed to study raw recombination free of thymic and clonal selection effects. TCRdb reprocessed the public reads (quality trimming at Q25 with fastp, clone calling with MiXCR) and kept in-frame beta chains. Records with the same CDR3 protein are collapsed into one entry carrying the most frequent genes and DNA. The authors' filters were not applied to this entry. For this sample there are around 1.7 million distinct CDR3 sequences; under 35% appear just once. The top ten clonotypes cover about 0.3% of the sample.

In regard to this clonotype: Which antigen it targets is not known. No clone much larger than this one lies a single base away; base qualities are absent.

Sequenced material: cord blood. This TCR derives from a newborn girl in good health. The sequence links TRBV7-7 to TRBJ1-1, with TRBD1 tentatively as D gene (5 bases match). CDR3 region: CANSGGLAEAFF. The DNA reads TGTGCTAATTCGGGGGGTTTGGCTGAAGCTTTCTTT.